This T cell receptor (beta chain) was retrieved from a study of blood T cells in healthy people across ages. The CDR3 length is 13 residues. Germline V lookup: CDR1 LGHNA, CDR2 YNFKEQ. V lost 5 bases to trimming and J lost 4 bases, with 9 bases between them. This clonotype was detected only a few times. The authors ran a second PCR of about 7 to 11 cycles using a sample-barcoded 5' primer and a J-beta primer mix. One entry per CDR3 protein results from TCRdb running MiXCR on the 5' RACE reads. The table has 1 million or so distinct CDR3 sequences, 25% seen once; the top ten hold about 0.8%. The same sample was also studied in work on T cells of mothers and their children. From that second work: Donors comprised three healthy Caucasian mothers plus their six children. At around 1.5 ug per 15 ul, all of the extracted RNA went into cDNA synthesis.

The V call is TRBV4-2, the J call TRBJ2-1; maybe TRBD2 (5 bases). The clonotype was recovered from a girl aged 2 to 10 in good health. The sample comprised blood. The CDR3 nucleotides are TGTGCCAGCAGCACTCCGGGATACAATGAGCAGTTCTTC. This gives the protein CASSTPGYNEQFF.